These 9 T cell receptor beta chains were sequenced from one sample in a study of T-cell reconstitution after alpha-beta-depleted transplantation in children (dated by TCRdb to 2016 to 2018). The library was generated by PCR. This sample was sequenced with an Illumina HiSeq 2500. TCR libraries were prepared with molecular barcoding, using unique molecular identifiers to normalize TCRbeta repertoire quantification. Using fastp trimming at Q25 and MiXCR clonotype assembly, TCRdb reanalyzed the public sequencing data and kept in-frame beta chains. Each entry merges the rows of one CDR3 protein and shows their most common DNA and genes. The sample table records fewer than 500,000 distinct CDR3 sequences; around two fifths of these occur just once. The ten biggest clones cover roughly a quarter of the sample. Explained via the paper, the treatment or condition label denotes: allogeneic hematopoietic cell transplantation with graft depleted of TCRalphabeta T cells and CD19 B cells.

The specimen comprised PBMCs, sampled before TCRalphabeta/CD19-depleted stem cell transplant. The receptors derive from a girl aged 2 to 10 with aplastic anemia, due to receive a stem cell transplant.

This rearrangement joins TRBV19 to TRBJ2-3, with 11 bases identical to TRBD2. With 5 bases clipped from V and 0 bases from J, the junction kept 10 bases outside the gene matches. Germline V gene data show CDR1 as LNHDA and CDR2 as SQIVND (reference sequence). There are 18 residues in the CDR3. The CDR3 loop reads CASSGGTSGSPSTDTQYF. As DNA, the CDR3 is TGTGCCAGTAGTGGAGGAACTAGCGGGAGCCCTAGCACAGATACGCAGTATTTT.

The chain employs TRBV18 and TRBJ2-3, with D unclear. The CDR3 has 13 residues. CDR1 is KGHSH, CDR2 LQKENI, per germline. The V end lost 5 bases, the J end lost 1 base, and 7 bases lay between the germline ends. CDR3 DNA sequence: TGTGCCAGCTCATACGTTGGCACAGATACGCAGTATTTT. Amino acids: CASSYVGTDTQYF.

This clonotype appeared many times. The chain links TRBV4-1 to TRBJ1-4, with D unresolved. This CDR3 has 18 amino acids. CDR1 and CDR2 (germline): MGHRA, YSYEKL. V was clipped by 0 bases and J by 2 bases, with 16 bases between them. This CDR3 is CASSQDGSLGATNEKLFF. CDR3 DNA sequence: TGCGCCAGCAGCCAAGATGGCTCCCTCGGAGCGACTAATGAAAAACTGTTTTTT.

The V and J genes are TRBV15 and TRBJ2-5, with TRBD2 identical over 7 bases. Losses at the gene ends were 1 base for V and 0 bases for J; bases not matched to a gene: 2. The V gene's germline CDR1 is LNHNV and CDR2 YYDKDF (reference sequence). The CDR3 sequence is 15 residues long. In DNA, the CDR3 is TGTGCCACCAGCAGAGGCCTAGCGGACCAAGAGACCCAGTACTTC. It encodes CATSRGLADQETQYF.

This clonotype was observed a single time. The CDR3 loop is CASSVDGRADTQYF. In DNA form, the CDR3 reads TGTGCCAGCAGCGTAGATGGTAGGGCAGATACGCAGTATTTT. The chain joins TRBV9 to TRBJ2-3; D remains unclear. Trimming stripped 0 bases from V and 4 bases from J, with 9 bases between. CDR1 SGDLS and CDR2 YYNGEE come from the germline V gene. CDR3 length: 14 amino acids. Looking up the rest from reference TRBV9 and TRBJ2-3 gives the full variable domain: DSGVTQTPKHLITATGQRVTLRCSPRSGDLSVYWYQQSLDQGLQFLIQYYNGEERAKGNILERFSAQQFPDLHSELNLSSLELGDSALYFCASSVDGRADTQYFGPGTRLTVL.

This clonotype was seen a single time. V usage is TRBV5-1 and J usage is TRBJ1-5, with 8 nucleotides matching TRBD1. CDR3 size: 16 residues. Looked up from germline, CDR1 is SGHRS and CDR2 is YFSETQ. V lost 0 bases to trimming and J lost 4 bases; unmatched junction nucleotides: 6. CDR3 coding DNA: TGCGCCAGCAGCTTGGGAGACAACAGGGGGAATCAGCCCCAGCATTTT. As protein: CASSLGDNRGNQPQHF. Filled out from reference TRBV5-1 and TRBJ1-5, the complete variable domain reads KAGVTQTPRYLIKTRGQQVTLSCSPISGHRSVSWYQQTPGQGLQFLFEYFSETQRNKGNFPGRFSGRQFSNSRSEMNVSTLELGDSALYLCASSLGDNRGNQPQHFGDGTRLSIL.

This clonotype was recorded at least ten times. The genes are TRBV9 and TRBJ2-1; D is unresolved. Trimming stripped 0 bases from V and 3 bases from J, with 10 bases between. The CDR3 sequence is 15 residues long. The V gene's germline CDR1 is SGDLS and CDR2 YYNGEE. The DNA of the CDR3 is TGTGCCAGCAGCGTAGATAGTGGCCGCTACAATGAGCAGTTCTTC. Translation: CASSVDSGRYNEQFF.

This clonotype has only a few counts. The CDR3 protein is CSALATGRTDTQYF. The DNA of the CDR3 is TGCAGTGCGCTGGCGACAGGGAGGACAGATACGCAGTATTTT. The gene calls are TRBV20-1 and TRBJ2-3; a possible D gene is TRBD1 (7 bases). The CDR3 extends over 14 amino acids. The germline gives CDR1 DFQATT, CDR2 SNEGSKA (reference sequence). The V gene lost 6 bases and the J gene lost 3 bases, with 16 bases spanning the gap.

The chain uses TRBV20-1 and TRBJ2-3; possible D gene TRBD2, 5 bases. The V gene's germline CDR1 is DFQATT and CDR2 SNEGSKA (reference sequence). CDR3 length equals 14 residues. The V gene lost 3 bases and the J gene lost 2 bases, with 12 bases spanning the gap. The CDR3 DNA reads TGCAGTGCTAGTTTGGGTAGCGTCACAGATACGCAGTATTTT. This codes for CSASLGSVTDTQYF.